Below are 13 T cell receptor beta chains sequenced from a single sample in a study of radiation and T cells in renal cell carcinoma. Indicated time point: baseline pretreatment blood. The treatment here: 15 Gy SBRT to primary tumor, nephrectomy 4 weeks later. TCRdb's copy holds only in-frame clones and misses some; the assay was immunoSEQ multiplex PCR. Found here are roughly 120,000 clones, roughly 80% of them singletons; the top ten hold approximately 3%. The material sequenced was blood, taken from a patient whose treatment included radiotherapy and nephrectomy. These receptor sequences come from an older woman with renal cell carcinoma.

Only a few counts were recorded for this clone. The chain joins TRBV11-2 to TRBJ1-2; 7 positions match TRBD1. V shed 5 bases and J 3 bases; nucleotides not matched to a gene: 3. Germline V CDR1 and CDR2: SGHAT, FQNNGV. CDR3 length equals 13 residues. CDR3 in amino acids: CASSATGDYGYTF. The CDR3 bases are TGTGCCAGCAGCGCTACAGGGGACTATGGCTACACCTTC.

The chain links TRBV12-5 to TRBJ1-1; no firm D call. Germline CDR1 reads LGHNT; CDR2 reads FRNRAP. V was shortened by 2 bases and J by 3 bases, with 10 bases between the two germline ends. CDR3 length: 14 residues. The DNA of the CDR3 is TGTGCTAGTGGTTTGCCTCAGGAGGACACTGAAGCTTTCTTT. Residues: CASGLPQEDTEAFF. Based on the CDR3 plus reference TRBV12-5 and TRBJ1-1, the full variable domain is DARVTQTPRHKVTEMGQEVTMRCQPILGHNTVFWYRQTMMQGLELLAYFRNRAPLDDSGMPKDRFSAEMPDATLATLKIQPSEPRDSAVYFCASGLPQEDTEAFFGQGTRLTVV.

The rearrangement joins TRBV6-6 to TRBJ2-1; TRBD2 matches 12 bases. Losses at the gene ends were 0 bases for V and 10 bases for J; bases not matched to a gene: 7. CDR1 is MNHNY, CDR2 SVGAGI, per germline (reference sequence). The CDR3 length is 16 residues. The CDR3 is CASSYSLAGGLGEQFF. The CDR3 coding sequence is TGTGCCAGCAGTTACTCTCTAGCGGGAGGGCTAGGGGAGCAGTTCTTC.

In DNA form, the CDR3 reads TGTGCCAGCAGCGTAGGTCAGGGCACCGGGGAGCTGTTTTTT. Translation: CASSVGQGTGELFF. The genes are TRBV9 and TRBJ2-2; perhaps TRBD1 as D (5 bases). Trimming pared 0 bases from V and 4 bases from J, leaving 7 bases between. CDR1 and CDR2 (germline): SGDLS, YYNGEE. This CDR3 contains 14 residues.

This clone was observed once. The chain combines TRBV5-8 with TRBJ2-5; D is tentatively TRBD1 or TRBD2 (6 bases each). Germline V gene sequence: CDR1 SGHTS, CDR2 YDEGEE. CDR3 length: 14 residues. V shed 0 bases and J shed 4 bases, with 10 bases lying between them. CDR3: CASSLAGAGETQYF. DNA of the CDR3: TGTGCCAGCAGCTTGGCGGGGGCTGGAGAGACCCAGTACTTC.

This chain links TRBV11-2 with TRBJ2-5; TRBD2 agrees at 8 bases. CDR3 size: 16 residues. Germline V CDR1 and CDR2: SGHAT, FQNNGV. After removal of 5 bases from V and 4 bases from J, the junction contained 12 bases not matched to a gene. In DNA form, the CDR3 reads TGTGCCAGCAGCCCCCAAGCGGGAGCCCTTGGAGAGACCCAGTACTTC. Translated, it gives CASSPQAGALGETQYF.

The chain combines TRBV7-9 with TRBJ2-5; TRBD1 aligns across 7 bases. This CDR3 region has 15 residues. V trimming: 7 bases; J trimming: 3 bases; junction bases outside the gene matches: 11. Germline V gene data show CDR1 as SEHNR and CDR2 as FQNEAQ (reference sequence). CDR3 DNA: TGTGCCAGCACCCAATCCAACAGGGGAAAAGAGACCCAGTACTTC. Translation gives CASTQSNRGKETQYF.

This clone was picked up a small number of times. V gene TRBV4-3 combines with J gene TRBJ2-7; 9 positions match TRBD2. CDR1 is LGHNA, CDR2 YSLEER, per germline. This CDR3 region has 16 residues. The V and J ends lost 0 bases and 9 bases, in that order; junction bases with no gene match: 12. The CDR3 DNA is TGCGCCAGCAGCCAAGATCTAGGGCTAGCGGGACCCGGGCAGTACTTC. This encodes CASSQDLGLAGPGQYF.

The V call is TRBV28, the J call TRBJ2-7; the D gene is possibly TRBD1 (5 bases). The CDR3 length is 14 residues. Germline V gene lookup returns CDR1 MDHEN and CDR2 SYDVKM. Trimming took 0 bases from V and 9 from J, leaving 15 bases between them. CDR3 amino acids: CASSLWPRATGQYF. In DNA form, the CDR3 reads TGTGCCAGCAGTTTATGGCCCAGGGCTACGGGGCAGTACTTC.

The rearrangement uses TRBV2 and TRBJ2-7; possibly TRBD1 for D (6 bases). Germline CDR1 reads SNHLY; CDR2 reads FYNNEI. The V gene lost 4 bases and the J gene lost 2 bases, with 9 bases spanning the gap. CDR3 length equals 13 residues. CDR3: CASSVTGPYEQYF. In nucleotides, the CDR3 is TGTGCCAGCAGTGTGACAGGTCCCTACGAGCAGTACTTC. The full variable domain, rest sourced from reference TRBV2 and TRBJ2-7, is EPEVTQTPSHQVTQMGQEVILRCVPISNHLYFYWYRQILGQKVEFLVSFYNNEISEKSEIFDDQFSVERPDGSNFTLKIRSTKLEDSAMYFCASSVTGPYEQYFGPGTRLTVT.

This chain links TRBV19 with TRBJ1-2; the D gene is possibly TRBD1 (5 bases). Germline assignment: CDR1 LNHDA and CDR2 SQIVND (reference sequence). CDR3 size: 13 residues. V lost 4 bases and J lost 3, with 9 bases in between. The DNA of the CDR3 is TGTGCCAGTAGTAATAGGGGCGACTATGGCTACACCTTC. Protein product: CASSNRGDYGYTF.

V and J are TRBV5-5 and TRBJ1-3, with D possibly being TRBD1 (6 bases). Germline CDR1 is SGHKS and CDR2 is YYEKEE (reference sequence). V was shortened by 2 bases and J by 0 bases, with 12 bases between the two germline ends. There are 16 residues in the CDR3. Here the CDR3 reads CASSFGGLSSGNTIYF. CDR3 nucleotide sequence: TGTGCCAGCAGCTTTGGGGGGCTTAGCTCTGGAAACACCATATATTTT. Filled out from reference TRBV5-5 and TRBJ1-3, the complete variable domain reads DAGVTQSPTHLIKTRGQQVTLRCSPISGHKSVSWYQQVLGQGPQFIFQYYEKEERGRGNFPDRFSARQFPNYSSELNVNALLLGDSALYLCASSFGGLSSGNTIYFGEGSWLTVV.

This clone was found a few times. The DNA of the CDR3 is TGTGCCAGCAGCTGGGGTACACCGAGCTCTGGAAACACCATATATTTT. This encodes CASSWGTPSSGNTIYF. V is TRBV2 and J is TRBJ1-3; D uncertain. Germline V gene sequence: CDR1 SNHLY, CDR2 FYNNEI. This CDR3 spans 16 amino acids. V was shortened by 6 bases and J by 0 bases, with 15 bases between the two germline ends. Using reference TRBV2 and TRBJ1-3 for the parts outside the CDR3, the full variable domain is EPEVTQTPSHQVTQMGQEVILRCVPISNHLYFYWYRQILGQKVEFLVSFYNNEISEKSEIFDDQFSVERPDGSNFTLKIRSTKLEDSAMYFCASSWGTPSSGNTIYFGEGSWLTVV.